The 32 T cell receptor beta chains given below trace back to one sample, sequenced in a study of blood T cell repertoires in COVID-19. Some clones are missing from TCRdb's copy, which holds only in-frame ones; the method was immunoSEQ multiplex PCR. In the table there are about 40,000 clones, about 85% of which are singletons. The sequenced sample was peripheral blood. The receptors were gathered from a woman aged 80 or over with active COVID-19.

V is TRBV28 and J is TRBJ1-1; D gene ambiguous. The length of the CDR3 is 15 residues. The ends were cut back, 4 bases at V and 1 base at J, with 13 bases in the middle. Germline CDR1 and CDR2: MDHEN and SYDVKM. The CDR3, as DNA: TGTGCCAGCAGTTCACCTCCGGTTACGAACACTGAAGCTTTCTTT. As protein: CASSSPPVTNTEAFF.

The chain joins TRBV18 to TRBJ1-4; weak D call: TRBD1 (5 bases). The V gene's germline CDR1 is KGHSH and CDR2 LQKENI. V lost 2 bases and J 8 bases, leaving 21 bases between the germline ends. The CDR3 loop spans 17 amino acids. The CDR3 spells CASSPRQQASVSEKLFF. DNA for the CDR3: TGTGCCAGCTCACCAAGACAGCAGGCTTCGGTATCGGAAAAACTGTTTTTT.

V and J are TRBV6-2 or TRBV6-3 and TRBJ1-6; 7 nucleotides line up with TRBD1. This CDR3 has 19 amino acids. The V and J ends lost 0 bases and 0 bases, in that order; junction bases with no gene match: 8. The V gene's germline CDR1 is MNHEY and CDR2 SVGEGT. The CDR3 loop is CASSYSKDGQDSYNSPLHF. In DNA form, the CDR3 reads TGTGCCAGCAGTTACTCGAAGGACGGACAGGACTCCTATAATTCACCCCTCCACTTT.

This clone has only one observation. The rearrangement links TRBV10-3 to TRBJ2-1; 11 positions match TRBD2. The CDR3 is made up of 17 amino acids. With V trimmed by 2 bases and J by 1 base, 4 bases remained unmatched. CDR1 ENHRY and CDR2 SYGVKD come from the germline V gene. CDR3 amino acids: CAISEATSGGSYNEQFF. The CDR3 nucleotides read TGTGCCATCAGTGAGGCTACTAGCGGGGGTTCCTACAATGAGCAGTTCTTC.

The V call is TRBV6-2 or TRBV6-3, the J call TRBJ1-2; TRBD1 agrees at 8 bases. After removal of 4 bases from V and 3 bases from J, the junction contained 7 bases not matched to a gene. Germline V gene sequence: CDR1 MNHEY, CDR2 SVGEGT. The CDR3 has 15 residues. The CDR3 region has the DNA TGTGCCAGCAGTTGGAAAGGACAGGGCCACTATGGCTACACCTTC. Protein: CASSWKGQGHYGYTF.

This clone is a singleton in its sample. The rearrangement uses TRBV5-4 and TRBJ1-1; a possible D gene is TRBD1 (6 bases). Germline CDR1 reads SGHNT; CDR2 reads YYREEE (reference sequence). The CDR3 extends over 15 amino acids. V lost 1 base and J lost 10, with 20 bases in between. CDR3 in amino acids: CASSLLVSTVGAAFF. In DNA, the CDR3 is TGTGCCAGCAGCTTGCTGGTTTCGACGGTGGGGGCAGCTTTCTTT.

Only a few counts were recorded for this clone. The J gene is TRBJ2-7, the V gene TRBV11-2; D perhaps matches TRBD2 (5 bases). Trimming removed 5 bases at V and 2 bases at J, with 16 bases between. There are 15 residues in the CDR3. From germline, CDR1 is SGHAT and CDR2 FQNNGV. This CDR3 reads CASSPSGVLAYEQYF. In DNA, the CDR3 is TGTGCCAGCAGCCCTTCCGGGGTCCTTGCCTACGAGCAGTACTTC. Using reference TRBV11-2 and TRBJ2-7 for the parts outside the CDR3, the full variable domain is EAGVAQSPRYKIIEKRQSVAFWCNPISGHATLYWYQQILGQGPKLLIQFQNNGVVDDSQLPKDRFSAERLKGVDSTLKIQPAKLEDSAVYLCASSPSGVLAYEQYFGPGTRLTVT.

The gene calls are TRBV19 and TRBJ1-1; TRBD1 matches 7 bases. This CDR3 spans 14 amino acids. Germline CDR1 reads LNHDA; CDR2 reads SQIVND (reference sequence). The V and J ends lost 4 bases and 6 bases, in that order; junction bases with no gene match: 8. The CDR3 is CASSTEEGASEAFF. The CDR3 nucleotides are TGTGCCAGTAGTACCGAAGAGGGGGCATCTGAAGCTTTCTTT.

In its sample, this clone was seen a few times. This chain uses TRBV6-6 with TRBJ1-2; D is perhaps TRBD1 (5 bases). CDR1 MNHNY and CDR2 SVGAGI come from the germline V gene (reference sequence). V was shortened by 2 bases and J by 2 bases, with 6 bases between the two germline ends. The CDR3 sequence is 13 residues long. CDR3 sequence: CASSYDSNYGYTF. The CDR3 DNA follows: TGTGCCAGCAGTTACGACAGCAACTATGGCTACACCTTC.

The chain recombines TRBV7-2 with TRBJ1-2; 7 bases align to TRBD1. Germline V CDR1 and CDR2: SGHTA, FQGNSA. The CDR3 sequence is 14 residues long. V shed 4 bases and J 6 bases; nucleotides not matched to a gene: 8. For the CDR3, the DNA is TGTGCCAGCAGCTCTAGGGGGGACAGTCATGGCTACACCTTC. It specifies CASSSRGDSHGYTF.

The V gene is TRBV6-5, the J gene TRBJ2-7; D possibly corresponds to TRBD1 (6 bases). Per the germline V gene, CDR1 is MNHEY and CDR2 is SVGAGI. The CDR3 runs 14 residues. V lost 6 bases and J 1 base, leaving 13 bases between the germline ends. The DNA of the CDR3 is TGTGCCAGCAGAAGATACAGGGAATCCTACGAGCAGTACTTC. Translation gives CASRRYRESYEQYF.

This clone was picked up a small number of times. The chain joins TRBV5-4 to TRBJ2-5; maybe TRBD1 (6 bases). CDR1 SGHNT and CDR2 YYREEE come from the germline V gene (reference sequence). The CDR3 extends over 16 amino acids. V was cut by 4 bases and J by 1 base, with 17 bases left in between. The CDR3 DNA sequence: TGTGCCAGCAGCCTCCCTCGGGACACCTTCCAAGAGACCCAGTACTTC. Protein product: CASSLPRDTFQETQYF.

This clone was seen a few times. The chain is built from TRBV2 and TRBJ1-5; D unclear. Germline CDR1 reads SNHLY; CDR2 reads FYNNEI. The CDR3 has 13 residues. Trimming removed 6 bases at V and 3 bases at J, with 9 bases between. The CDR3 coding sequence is TGTGCCAGCAGGGCAAGATACAATCAGCCCCAGCATTTT. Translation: CASRARYNQPQHF.

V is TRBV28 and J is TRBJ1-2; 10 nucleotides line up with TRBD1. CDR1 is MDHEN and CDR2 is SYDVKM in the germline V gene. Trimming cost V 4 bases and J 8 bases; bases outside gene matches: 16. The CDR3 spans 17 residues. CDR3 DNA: TGTGCCAGCAGTTCTGGGGACAGGGGTTCCACCGCCCGGGGCTACACCTTC. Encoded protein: CASSSGDRGSTARGYTF.

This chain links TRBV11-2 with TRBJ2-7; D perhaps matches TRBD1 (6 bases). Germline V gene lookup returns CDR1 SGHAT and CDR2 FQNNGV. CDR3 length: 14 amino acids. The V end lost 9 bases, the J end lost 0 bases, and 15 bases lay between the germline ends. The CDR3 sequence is CASRRGGNSYEQYF. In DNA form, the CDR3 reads TGTGCCAGTCGTCGTGGGGGCAACTCCTACGAGCAGTACTTC.

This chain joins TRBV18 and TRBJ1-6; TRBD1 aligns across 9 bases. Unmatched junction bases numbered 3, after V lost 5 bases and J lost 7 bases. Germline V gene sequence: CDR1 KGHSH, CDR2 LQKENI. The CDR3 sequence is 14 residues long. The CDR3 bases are TGTGCCAGCTCAGGGGACAGGGAAAATTCACCCCTCCACTTT. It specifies CASSGDRENSPLHF.

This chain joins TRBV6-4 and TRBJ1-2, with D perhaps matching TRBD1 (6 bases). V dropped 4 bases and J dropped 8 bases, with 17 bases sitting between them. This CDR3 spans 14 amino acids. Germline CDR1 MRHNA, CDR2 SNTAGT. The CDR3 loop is CASSALGGQGGYTF. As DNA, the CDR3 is TGTGCCAGCAGTGCGCTCGGGGGGCAAGGAGGCTACACCTTC.

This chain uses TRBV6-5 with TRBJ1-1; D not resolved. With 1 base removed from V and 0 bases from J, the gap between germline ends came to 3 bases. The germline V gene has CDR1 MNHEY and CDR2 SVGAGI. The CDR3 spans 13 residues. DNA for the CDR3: TGTGCCAGCAGTTACTTTATGAACACTGAAGCTTTCTTT. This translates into CASSYFMNTEAFF.

The CDR3 here is CAWSVVRGNTIYF. CDR3 DNA: TGTGCCTGGAGTGTAGTGAGGGGAAACACCATATATTTT. The rearrangement uses TRBV30 and TRBJ1-3, with no clear D. Germline V gene data show CDR1 as GTSNPN and CDR2 as SVGIG (reference sequence). V lost 0 bases to trimming and J lost 4 bases, with 7 bases between them. This CDR3 comprises 13 residues.

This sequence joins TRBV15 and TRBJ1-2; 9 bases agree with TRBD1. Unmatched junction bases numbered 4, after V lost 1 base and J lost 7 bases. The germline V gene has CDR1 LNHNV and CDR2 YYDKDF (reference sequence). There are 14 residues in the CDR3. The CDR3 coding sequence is TGTGCCACCAGCAGAGGACAGGGGGAGGTTGGCTACACCTTC. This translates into CATSRGQGEVGYTF.

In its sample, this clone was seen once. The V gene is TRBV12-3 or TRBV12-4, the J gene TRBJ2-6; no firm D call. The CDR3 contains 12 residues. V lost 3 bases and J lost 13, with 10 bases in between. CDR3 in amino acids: CASSLRRQVLTF. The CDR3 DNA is TGTGCCAGCAGTTTGCGCAGGCAGGTCCTGACTTTC.

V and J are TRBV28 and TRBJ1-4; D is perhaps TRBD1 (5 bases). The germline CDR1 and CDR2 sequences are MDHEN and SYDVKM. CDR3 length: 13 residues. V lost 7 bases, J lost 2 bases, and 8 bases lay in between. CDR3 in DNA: TGTGCCAGCACACAGGATACTAATGAAAAACTGTTTTTT. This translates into CASTQDTNEKLFF.

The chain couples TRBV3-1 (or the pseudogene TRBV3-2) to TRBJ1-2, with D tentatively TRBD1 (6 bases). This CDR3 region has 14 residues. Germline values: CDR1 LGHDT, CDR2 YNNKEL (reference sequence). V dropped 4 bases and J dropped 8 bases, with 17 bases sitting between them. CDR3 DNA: TGTGCCAGCAGCCCGAACAACAGGGATATAGGCTACACCTTC. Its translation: CASSPNNRDIGYTF.

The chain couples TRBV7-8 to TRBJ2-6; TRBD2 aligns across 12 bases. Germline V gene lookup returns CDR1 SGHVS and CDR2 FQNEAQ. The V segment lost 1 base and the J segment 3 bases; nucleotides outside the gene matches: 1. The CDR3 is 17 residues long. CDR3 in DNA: TGTGCCAGCAGCTTAGAACTAGCGGGGGGTGGGGCCAACGTCCTGACTTTC. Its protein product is CASSLELAGGGANVLTF.

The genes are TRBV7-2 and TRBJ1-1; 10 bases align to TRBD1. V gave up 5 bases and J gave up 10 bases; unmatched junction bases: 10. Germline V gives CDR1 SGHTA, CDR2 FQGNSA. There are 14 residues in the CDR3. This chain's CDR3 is CASSASTGGGGAFF. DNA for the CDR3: TGTGCCAGCAGCGCCTCGACAGGGGGCGGGGGAGCTTTCTTT.

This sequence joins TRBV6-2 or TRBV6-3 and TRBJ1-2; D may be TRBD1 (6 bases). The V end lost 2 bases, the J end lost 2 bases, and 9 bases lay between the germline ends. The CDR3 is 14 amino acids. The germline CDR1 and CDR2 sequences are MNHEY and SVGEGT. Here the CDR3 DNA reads TGTGCCAGCAGTTACGGGACAACCAACTATGGCTACACCTTC. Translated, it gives CASSYGTTNYGYTF.

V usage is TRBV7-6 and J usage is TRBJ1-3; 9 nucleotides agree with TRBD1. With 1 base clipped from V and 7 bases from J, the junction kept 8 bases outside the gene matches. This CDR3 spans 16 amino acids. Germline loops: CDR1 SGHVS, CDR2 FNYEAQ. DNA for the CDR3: TGTGCCAGCAGCTTAGTCATAACAGGGGGCACGAACACCATATATTTT. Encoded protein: CASSLVITGGTNTIYF.

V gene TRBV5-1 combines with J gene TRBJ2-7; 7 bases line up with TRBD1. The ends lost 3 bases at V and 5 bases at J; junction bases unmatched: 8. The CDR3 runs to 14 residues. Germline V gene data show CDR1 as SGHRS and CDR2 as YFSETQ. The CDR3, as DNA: TGCGCCAGCAGCTCGGACTCAGGGGGAGACGAGCAGTACTTC. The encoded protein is CASSSDSGGDEQYF.

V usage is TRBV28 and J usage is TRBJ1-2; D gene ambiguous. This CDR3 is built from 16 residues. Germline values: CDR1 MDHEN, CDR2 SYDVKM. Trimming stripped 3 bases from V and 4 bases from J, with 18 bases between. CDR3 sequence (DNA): TGTGCCAGCAGTTTCCCCTCGCACACACAGACCTATGGCTACACCTTC. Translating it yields CASSFPSHTQTYGYTF.

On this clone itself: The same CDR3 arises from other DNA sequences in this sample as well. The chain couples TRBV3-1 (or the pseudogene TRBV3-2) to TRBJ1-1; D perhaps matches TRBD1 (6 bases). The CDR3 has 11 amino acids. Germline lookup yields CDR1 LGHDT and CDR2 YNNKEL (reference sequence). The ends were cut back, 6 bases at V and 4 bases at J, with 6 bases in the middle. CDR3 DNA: TGTGCCAGCAGAGGGGGCACTGAAGCTTTCTTT. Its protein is CASRGGTEAFF.

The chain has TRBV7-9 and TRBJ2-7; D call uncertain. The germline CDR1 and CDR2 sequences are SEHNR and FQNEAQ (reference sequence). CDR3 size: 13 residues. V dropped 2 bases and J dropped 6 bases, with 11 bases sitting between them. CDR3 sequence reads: CASSLYAGSEQYF. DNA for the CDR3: TGTGCCAGCAGCTTATACGCAGGAAGCGAGCAGTACTTC.

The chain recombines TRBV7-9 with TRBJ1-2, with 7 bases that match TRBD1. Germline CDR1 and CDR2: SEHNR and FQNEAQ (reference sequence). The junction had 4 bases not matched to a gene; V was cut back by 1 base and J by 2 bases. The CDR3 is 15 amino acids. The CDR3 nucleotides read TGTGCCAGCAGCTTAGGGGACAGTTCGAACTATGGCTACACCTTC. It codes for CASSLGDSSNYGYTF.